This is a list of T cell receptor beta chains from one sample in a study of blood T cell repertoires in COVID-19. Clones were sequenced by immunoSEQ multiplex PCR, and TCRdb holds only the in-frame ones, with some missing. Seen here are around 64,000 clones, roughly 91% observed once, and the top ten hold 8.6%. Sequencing used peripheral blood. The receptors stem from a human donor in a cohort sampled during active COVID-19. Both conserved end residues are part of each CDR3. A D gene is named only where the DNA matches it firmly. Some rows mark clone size as missing; the rest say once, few, many or name a class of expanded clone.

J,D,size,V,CDR3,DNA
TRBJ2-3,TRBD2,once,TRBV7-3,CASSPTSGRADTQYF,TGTGCCAGCAGCCCGACTAGCGGGAGAGCAGATACGCAGTATTTT
TRBJ2-3,-,-,TRBV15,CATSRGRGSTDTQYF,TGTGCCACCAGCAGAGGACGAGGAAGCACAGATACGCAGTATTTT
TRBJ2-5,-,-,TRBV15,CATSRDQAQETQYF,TGTGCCACCAGCAGAGATCAGGCCCAAGAGACCCAGTACTTC
TRBJ2-7,-,-,TRBV12-3/TRBV12-4,CASSRTETYEQYF,TGTGCCAGCAGCCGGACAGAGACCTACGAGCAGTACTTC
TRBJ2-1,-,-,TRBV24-1,CATSDNTNEQFF,TGTGCCACCAGTGATAATACTAATGAGCAGTTCTTC
TRBJ2-4,TRBD1,-,TRBV18,CASSPPTGLKNIQYF,TGTGCCAGCTCACCACCGACAGGGCTCAAAAACATTCAGTACTTC
TRBJ1-5,TRBD1,-,TRBV18,CASSPGSTGVWQPQHF,TGTGCCAGCTCACCGGGATCGACAGGGGTTTGGCAGCCCCAGCATTTT
TRBJ2-2,TRBD2,-,TRBV28,CASREAGEVGELFF,TGTGCCAGCAGAGAGGCGGGAGAAGTCGGGGAGCTGTTTTTT
TRBJ2-7,TRBD1,-,TRBV24-1,CATHLRTGEEVVEQYF,TGTGCCACCCACCTCAGGACAGGGGAGGAGGTTGTCGAGCAGTACTTC
TRBJ2-3,-,-,TRBV3-1/TRBV3-2,CASSLRGTTDTQYF,TGTGCCAGCAGCCTGCGGGGGACAACCGATACGCAGTATTTT
TRBJ1-1,-,-,TRBV6-1,CASSDRSDTEAFF,TGTGCCAGCAGTGACCGTAGTGACACTGAAGCTTTCTTT
TRBJ2-2,-,-,TRBV6-1,CASSEGSWPGELFF,TGTGCCAGCAGTGAAGGAAGTTGGCCCGGGGAGCTGTTTTTT
TRBJ2-5,-,-,TRBV4-3,CASSQAGVETQYF,TGCGCCAGCAGCCAAGCCGGGGTGGAGACCCAGTACTTC
TRBJ2-2,-,-,TRBV27,CASSYEFQGNGELFF,TGTGCCAGCAGTTACGAATTTCAGGGAAACGGGGAGCTGTTTTTT
TRBJ2-3,-,-,TRBV11-3,CASSLDATGQREVSDTQYF,TGTGCCAGCAGCTTAGACGCTACGGGACAAAGAGAGGTCAGTGATACGCAGTATTTT
TRBJ2-3,-,-,TRBV7-9,CAITQGTDTQYF,TGTGCCATAACCCAGGGCACAGATACGCAGTATTTT
TRBJ2-3,-,-,TRBV30,CAWSRRGISADTQYF,TGTGCCTGGAGTCGTAGGGGCATCTCGGCAGATACGCAGTATTTT
TRBJ2-7,-,few,TRBV12-3/TRBV12-4,CASSLGVREQYF,TGTGCCAGCAGTTTAGGGGTGAGGGAGCAGTACTTC
TRBJ2-1,TRBD2,-,TRBV7-6,CASSSPSGGVAQFF,TGTGCCAGCAGCTCTCCTAGCGGGGGGGTCGCGCAGTTCTTC
TRBJ1-1,-,-,TRBV1,CTSSHLLPGVVHTEAFF,TGCACCAGCAGCCACCTACTCCCGGGGGTCGTGCACACTGAAGCTTTCTTT
TRBJ2-5,TRBD1,-,TRBV4-3,CASSRRQGAQVPETQYF,TGCGCCAGCAGCCGTAGACAGGGGGCGCAGGTCCCAGAGACCCAGTACTTC
TRBJ2-1,-,-,TRBV6-5,CASTTPWGDEQFF,TGTGCCAGCACCACCCCCTGGGGGGATGAGCAGTTCTTC
TRBJ2-3,TRBD2,-,TRBV5-1,CASSLGSGRGTDTQYF,TGCGCCAGCAGCTTAGGTAGCGGGAGAGGCACAGATACGCAGTATTTT
TRBJ2-1,TRBD2,once,TRBV29-1,CSVARTSAYNEQFF,TGCAGCGTTGCGCGGACTAGCGCTTACAATGAGCAGTTCTTC
TRBJ2-3,-,once,TRBV21-1,CASSDLPRTSGGDTQYF,TGTGCCAGCAGCGACCTCCCCCGGACTAGCGGAGGAGATACGCAGTATTTT
TRBJ1-6,-,few,TRBV5-5,CASSVGQGSYNSPLHF,TGTGCCAGCAGCGTGGGGCAGGGGTCCTATAATTCACCCCTCCACTTT
TRBJ2-7,-,-,TRBV6-2/TRBV6-3,CASSYFASYEQYF,TGTGCCAGCAGTTACTTCGCGTCCTACGAGCAGTACTTC
TRBJ1-4,TRBD1,-,TRBV4-1,CASSLPGQDPTNEKLFF,TGCGCCAGCAGCCTACCGGGACAGGACCCGACTAATGAAAAACTGTTTTTT
TRBJ2-2,TRBD2,-,TRBV9,CASSVSGLAPGSTGELFF,TGTGCCAGCAGCGTATCGGGACTAGCTCCGGGATCGACCGGGGAGCTGTTTTTT
TRBJ1-2,-,once,TRBV13,CASSFQPGGRDRGYGYTF,TGTGCCAGCAGCTTCCAACCCGGGGGTCGCGACAGAGGCTATGGCTACACCTTC
TRBJ1-1,TRBD1,once,TRBV6-5,CASRQGAEAFF,TGTGCCAGCAGGCAGGGGGCTGAAGCTTTCTTT
TRBJ2-1,TRBD2,-,TRBV18,CASSPPGTSGSGSYNEQFF,TGTGCCAGCTCACCACCCGGGACTAGCGGGAGTGGTTCCTACAATGAGCAGTTCTTC
TRBJ2-5,-,-,TRBV15,CATSKPWGGGSETQYF,TGTGCCACCAGCAAACCTTGGGGGGGCGGTTCGGAGACCCAGTACTTC
TRBJ2-5,TRBD2,-,TRBV3-1/TRBV3-2,CASSLADLVAGRKNQETQYF,TGTGCCAGCAGCCTCGCGGACTTAGTAGCGGGCAGGAAAAACCAAGAGACCCAGTACTTC
TRBJ2-2,TRBD1,once,TRBV19,CASSDRGAGTGELFF,TGTGCCAGTAGCGACAGGGGAGCGGGCACCGGGGAGCTGTTTTTT
TRBJ2-3,-,once,TRBV6-2/TRBV6-3,CASSYSTSTDTQYF,TGTGCCAGCAGTTACTCGACAAGCACAGATACGCAGTATTTT
TRBJ2-3,-,-,TRBV6-4,CASSDLTGPLCTDTQYF,TGTGCCAGCAGTGACTTAACAGGGCCCCTGTGCACAGATACGCAGTATTTT
TRBJ1-2,-,-,TRBV2,CASRTANYGYTF,TGTGCCAGCAGGACAGCTAACTATGGCTACACCTTC
TRBJ2-7,TRBD2,-,TRBV7-9,CASSLAYGTIDEQYF,TGTGCCAGCAGCTTAGCGTACGGGACTATCGACGAGCAGTACTTC
TRBJ2-7,TRBD1,-,TRBV19,CASSRTQGAYEQYF,TGTGCCAGTAGTAGAACACAGGGGGCCTACGAGCAGTACTTC
TRBJ2-7,-,-,TRBV3-1/TRBV3-2,CASSLTRGSYEQYF,TGTGCCAGCAGCCTGACTAGGGGTTCTTACGAGCAGTACTTC
TRBJ1-1,TRBD1,-,TRBV5-1,CASSLAGGNTEAFF,TGCGCCAGCAGCTTGGCAGGGGGCAACACTGAAGCTTTCTTT
TRBJ1-3,TRBD1,-,TRBV7-8,CASSTGGSGNTIYF,TGTGCCAGCAGCACAGGGGGTTCTGGAAACACCATATATTTT
TRBJ2-1,-,-,TRBV9,CASANGRSYNEQFF,TGTGCCAGCGCAAACGGGAGATCCTACAATGAGCAGTTCTTC
TRBJ2-1,TRBD1,once,TRBV7-9,CASSLVGTVNEQFF,TGTGCCAGCAGCTTAGTCGGGACAGTGAATGAGCAGTTCTTC
TRBJ2-3,TRBD2,-,TRBV4-1,CASSQALAGATDTQYF,TGCGCCAGCAGCCAAGCACTAGCGGGAGCTACAGATACGCAGTATTTT
TRBJ1-3,-,-,TRBV6-5,CASSRRTADTIYF,TGTGCCAGCAGTCGCCGGACAGCAGACACCATATATTTT
TRBJ2-7,-,-,TRBV5-6,CASSLGGSQYF,TGTGCCAGCAGCTTGGGTGGCTCGCAGTACTTC
TRBJ2-3,-,-,TRBV7-3,CASSPTLASLYF,TGTGCCAGCAGCCCCACCCTGGCCTCCTTGTATTTT
TRBJ1-2,TRBD1,-,TRBV5-6,CASSLNPRGVYGYTF,TGTGCCAGCAGCTTGAATCCCAGGGGGGTCTATGGCTACACCTTC
TRBJ2-2,-,-,TRBV6-5,CASSKQPANTGELFF,TGTGCCAGCAGTAAACAGCCCGCGAACACCGGGGAGCTGTTTTTT
TRBJ2-7,TRBD1,once,TRBV7-9,CASSLGTGRLGEQYF,TGTGCCAGCAGCTTAGGGACAGGGCGGTTGGGGGAGCAGTACTTC
TRBJ2-7,TRBD1,-,TRBV9,CASSVGSRDRVLEQYF,TGTGCCAGCAGCGTAGGCTCCCGGGACAGGGTGCTCGAGCAGTACTTC
TRBJ1-1,TRBD1,once,TRBV2,CASSVTGADRAFF,TGTGCCAGCAGTGTTACAGGGGCCGACCGAGCTTTCTTT
TRBJ2-1,TRBD2,once,TRBV4-1,CASSGKRGGMLDEQFF,TGCGCCAGCAGCGGCAAACGGGGGGGCATGTTAGATGAGCAGTTCTTC
TRBJ2-7,TRBD2,-,TRBV14,CASSRNSGGTSYEQYF,TGTGCCAGCAGCCGGAATAGCGGGGGGACCTCCTACGAGCAGTACTTC
TRBJ2-7,TRBD1,once,TRBV2,CASRDRGPYEQYF,TGTGCCAGCAGAGACAGGGGCCCCTACGAGCAGTACTTC
TRBJ2-2,-,-,TRBV7-9,CASSPTSGTPNTGELFF,TGTGCCAGCAGCCCAACCTCCGGGACACCGAACACCGGGGAGCTGTTTTTT
TRBJ2-2,-,-,TRBV7-6,CASSNRVARGAAAGELFF,TGTGCCAGCAGCAACCGGGTAGCTCGGGGGGCTGCGGCCGGGGAGCTGTTTTTT
TRBJ1-5,-,-,TRBV7-9,CASSYGNLDNQPQHF,TGTGCCAGCAGCTACGGAAACCTAGACAATCAGCCCCAGCATTTT